Each of the 19 T cell receptor beta chains below was sequenced from the same sample in a study of OX40 agonist ivuxolimab in advanced cancers. Assay used: immunoSEQ multiplex PCR; TCRdb lists only in-frame clones, some missing. The sample has some 74,000 clones, approximately 90% seen once. The specimen comprised CD4+ or CD8+ T cells sorted from blood, sampled in a trial of the OX40 agonist ivuxolimab. The receptor source for this set is an adult with an advanced solid tumor such as melanoma, head and neck, liver or kidney cancer.

The chain combines TRBV19 with TRBJ2-3; D possibly uses TRBD1 or TRBD2 (7 bases each). Germline V gene data show CDR1 as LNHDA and CDR2 as SQIVND (reference sequence). V lost 8 bases and J lost 2, with 20 bases in between. This CDR3 comprises 16 residues. In nucleotides, the CDR3 is TGTGCCAGTGGCACCAGGGGGGGGGCGCCCACAGATACGCAGTATTTT. Translated, it gives CASGTRGGAPTDTQYF. Together with reference TRBV19 and TRBJ2-3, the CDR3 gives the full variable domain: DGGITQSPKYLFRKEGQNVTLSCEQNLNHDAMYWYRQDPGQGLRLIYYSQIVNDFQKGDIAEGYSVSREKKESFPLTVTSAQKNPTAFYLCASGTRGGAPTDTQYFGPGTRLTVL.

This chain connects TRBV5-1 to TRBJ2-3, with TRBD2 identical over 9 bases. This CDR3 spans 16 amino acids. With 2 bases clipped from V and 3 bases from J, the junction kept 7 bases outside the gene matches. The germline CDR1 and CDR2 sequences are SGHRS and YFSETQ. The CDR3 region is CASSFGIAGVTDTQYF. The CDR3 DNA sequence: TGCGCCAGCAGCTTCGGAATAGCGGGAGTGACAGATACGCAGTATTTT.

V and J are TRBV7-2 and TRBJ2-7; 11 bases match TRBD2. CDR3 length: 17 residues. Per germline, CDR1 SGHTA and CDR2 FQGNSA. The V and J ends lost 1 base and 0 bases, in that order; junction bases with no gene match: 5. The CDR3 loop is CASSLGPGTSGSYEQYF. For the CDR3, the DNA is TGTGCCAGCAGCTTAGGCCCCGGGACTAGCGGCTCCTACGAGCAGTACTTC.

This clone was observed once. This chain connects TRBV6-6 to TRBJ1-1; 9 bases are a match to TRBD1. The CDR3 contains 14 residues. Germline V lookup: CDR1 MNHNY, CDR2 SVGAGI (reference sequence). J gave up 1 base and V 6 bases, and 3 bases lay outside the gene matches. The CDR3 loop reads CASSLTGGNTEAFF. CDR3 DNA sequence: TGTGCCAGCAGCCTGACAGGGGGGAACACTGAAGCTTTCTTT.

V is TRBV14 and J is TRBJ2-1, with a tentative D call TRBD2 (5 bases). The CDR3 length is 15 residues. V was trimmed by 2 bases and J by 7 bases, leaving 15 bases between them. The germline V gene has CDR1 SGHDN and CDR2 FVKESK. The CDR3 reads CASSQRGYPLNEQFF. The CDR3 DNA reads TGTGCCAGCAGCCAAAGAGGGTACCCCCTAAATGAGCAGTTCTTC.

The rearrangement links TRBV14 to TRBJ2-2; no firm D call. Germline V lookup: CDR1 SGHDN, CDR2 FVKESK. The V and J ends lost 0 bases and 0 bases respectively, with 14 bases between them. This CDR3 spans 18 amino acids. The CDR3 DNA reads as TGTGCCAGCAGCCAAGATCCCAGCAGGATCTCGAACACCGGGGAGCTGTTTTTT. Protein: CASSQDPSRISNTGELFF.

This rearrangement joins TRBV6-1 to TRBJ1-2, with 9 bases lining up with TRBD1. Germline V gene data show CDR1 as MNHNS and CDR2 as SASEGT. CDR3 length equals 15 residues. V trimming: 6 bases; J trimming: 0 bases; junction bases outside the gene matches: 5. The CDR3 bases are TGTGCCAGCAGCCTTGGACAGGGGCCTAACTATGGCTACACCTTC. Encoded protein: CASSLGQGPNYGYTF.

The rearrangement uses TRBV2 and TRBJ2-5; D is possibly TRBD2 (7 bases). Trimming pared 4 bases from V and 4 bases from J, leaving 19 bases between. Germline V gene lookup returns CDR1 SNHLY and CDR2 FYNNEI. This CDR3 comprises 16 residues. The CDR3 protein is CASSGGPGGLGETQYF. CDR3 nucleotides: TGTGCCAGCAGTGGAGGCCCGGGGGGCTTAGGAGAGACCCAGTACTTC.

V usage is TRBV5-1 and J usage is TRBJ1-2; D gene ambiguous. Trimming took 2 bases from V and 7 from J, leaving 18 bases between them. This CDR3 is 15 amino acids long. In germline, CDR1 is SGHRS, CDR2 YFSETQ. CDR3 protein: CASSFSHDLWSGYTF. The CDR3 nucleotides are TGCGCCAGCAGCTTTTCCCATGACTTGTGGAGTGGCTACACCTTC.

V is TRBV9 and J is TRBJ2-7; 13 bases align to TRBD2. The germline V gene encodes CDR1 SGDLS and CDR2 YYNGEE. Trimming took 0 bases from V and 6 from J; bases not matched to a gene: 21. This CDR3 spans 21 amino acids. CDR3 bases: TGTGCCAGCAGCGTAGATCCGCCGGCAGGGGGCTTAGGACTAGCGGGAGCCGAGCAGTACTTC. Its protein is CASSVDPPAGGLGLAGAEQYF.

The CDR3 reads CASSPGPEYGYTF. The CDR3 DNA sequence: TGTGCCAGCTCACCTGGCCCTGAATATGGCTACACCTTC. This rearrangement joins TRBV18 to TRBJ1-2; D not resolved. The ends were cut back, 3 bases at V and 5 bases at J, with 10 bases in the middle. Germline lookup yields CDR1 KGHSH and CDR2 LQKENI. There are 13 residues in the CDR3. Drawing the rest from reference TRBV18 and TRBJ1-2, the complete variable domain is NAGVMQNPRHLVRRRGQEARLRCSPMKGHSHVYWYRQLPEEGLKFMVYLQKENIIDESGMPKERFSAEFPKEGPSILRIQQVVRGDSAAYFCASSPGPEYGYTFGSGTRLTVV.

J is TRBJ2-3 and V is TRBV6-6; D unresolved. The CDR3 has 12 amino acids. Germline values: CDR1 MNHNY, CDR2 SVGAGI (reference sequence). V was cut by 4 bases and J by 2 bases, with 4 bases left in between. The CDR3 is CASSFPTDTQYF. The CDR3, as DNA: TGTGCCAGCAGTTTCCCCACAGATACGCAGTATTTT.

The rearrangement uses TRBV10-1 and TRBJ2-5; 9 bases are a match to TRBD2. CDR3 length equals 16 residues. CDR1 WNHNN and CDR2 SYGVQD come from the germline V gene (reference sequence). The V gene end was trimmed by 4 bases and the J gene end by 5 bases; junction bases not matched to a gene: 11. CDR3 loop: CASSGQTSGAPETQYF. Here the CDR3 DNA reads TGCGCCAGCAGTGGCCAGACTAGCGGAGCCCCTGAGACCCAGTACTTC.

The V gene is TRBV11-2, the J gene TRBJ1-1, with D hard to call. In germline, CDR1 is SGHAT, CDR2 FQNNGV. Deletions cut 5 bases from V and 6 bases from J, with 10 bases between. The CDR3 loop spans 12 amino acids. Here the CDR3 reads CASSPQESEAFF. CDR3 bases: TGTGCCAGCAGCCCGCAGGAATCTGAAGCTTTCTTT.

The rearrangement uses TRBV19 and TRBJ2-5; D unclear. Germline V gene lookup returns CDR1 LNHDA and CDR2 SQIVND (reference sequence). Trimming took off 1 base at V and 4 bases at J, with 16 bases between the two ends. CDR3 size: 16 residues. As DNA, the CDR3 is TGTGCCAGTAGTATAGCTAAGGCTAGAAACGGAGAGACCCAGTACTTC. Its protein product is CASSIAKARNGETQYF.

Worth noting for this clone: Other nucleotide sequences in the sample specify the same CDR3. V usage is TRBV7-2 and J usage is TRBJ1-2; 9 bases are a match to TRBD1. Germline CDR1 reads SGHTA; CDR2 reads FQGNSA. Trimming removed 4 bases from V and 5 bases from J; junction bases left unmatched: 2. This CDR3 spans 13 amino acids. As DNA, the CDR3 is TGTGCCAGCAGCTCGGGACAGGGATATGGCTACACCTTC. It translates to CASSSGQGYGYTF.

J is TRBJ1-5 and V is TRBV28; D ambiguous. This CDR3 is 12 amino acids long. Looked up from germline, CDR1 is MDHEN and CDR2 is SYDVKM. Deletions cut 5 bases from V and 4 bases from J, with 6 bases between. The CDR3 bases are TGTGCCAGCAGTGACCCGAATCAGCCCCAGCATTTT. It translates to CASSDPNQPQHF.

This clone was observed a few times. The V call is TRBV30, the J call TRBJ1-2; D not resolved. Trimming removed 2 bases at V and 8 bases at J, with 12 bases between. Germline lookup yields CDR1 GTSNPN and CDR2 SVGIG (reference sequence). The CDR3 is 12 amino acids. DNA of the CDR3: TGTGCCTGGAGTATCCCTATTGGGGGCTACACCTTC. This gives the protein CAWSIPIGGYTF.

The genes are TRBV6-1 and TRBJ2-7, with 7 bases aligning to TRBD1. The J segment lost 2 bases and the V segment lost 4 bases, leaving 2 bases of the junction unmatched. Germline V gives CDR1 MNHNS, CDR2 SASEGT. The CDR3 is 13 amino acids. This CDR3 is CASSVGTAYEQYF. The CDR3 region has the DNA TGTGCCAGCAGTGTGGGGACAGCCTACGAGCAGTACTTC.